A selection of T cell receptor beta chains follows, all from one sample in a study of OX40 agonist ivuxolimab in advanced cancers. Data came from immunoSEQ multiplex PCR; TCRdb stores just in-frame clones and leaves some out. Among approximately 70,000 clones listed, approximately 81% were seen once. Specimen: CD4+ or CD8+ T cells sorted from blood, collected in a trial of the OX40 agonist ivuxolimab. Receptors were obtained from an adult with an advanced solid tumor such as melanoma, head and neck, liver or kidney cancer. CDR3s include the opening cysteine and the closing phenylalanine or tryptophan. The D gene is left open where the match is weak. Some rows mark clone size as missing; the rest say once, few, many or name a class of expanded clone.

cdr3_nt cdr3_aa j_call d_call clone_size v_call
TGTGCCAGCAGCTCATACCCAGGGGGCGCTGGCTATGGCTACACCTTC CASSSYPGGAGYGYTF TRBJ1-2 TRBD1 - TRBV7-2
TGTGCCAGCAGCTTAGGACAGGTTTCCTACAATGAGCAGTTCTTC CASSLGQVSYNEQFF TRBJ2-1 - few TRBV7-9
TGTGCCAGCAGCTTGGGGCGGCGAAACCAAGAGACCCAGTACTTC CASSLGRRNQETQYF TRBJ2-5 - - TRBV7-8
TGTGCCAGCAGCGCCTCAGGGCCGCAGTACTTC CASSASGPQYF TRBJ2-5 - - TRBV7-2
TGTGCCAGCAGGCAACTCAGGGGTTCGAACACTGAAGCTTTCTTT CASRQLRGSNTEAFF TRBJ1-1 - - TRBV11-2
TGCGCCAGCAGTGAGTCGATTCCCACAGATACGCAGTATTTT CASSESIPTDTQYF TRBJ2-3 - once TRBV10-2
TGTGCCAGCAGTTTCCCCCTTGGGCGTCCGCAGCCCCAGCATTTT CASSFPLGRPQPQHF TRBJ1-5 - - TRBV28
TGTGCCAGTAGTGTAGTTTCTGGAAACACCATATATTTT CASSVVSGNTIYF TRBJ1-3 - - TRBV19
TGTGCCAGCAGCTTATCTACGGAGCAGTACTTC CASSLSTEQYF TRBJ2-7 - - TRBV7-2
TGTGCCAGCAGTCCCCTCGGGGCCGGGCTTCTCTATGGCTACACCTTC CASSPLGAGLLYGYTF TRBJ1-2 - - TRBV6-6
TGTGCCAGCAGCCCTCGACTGGGAGAGACCCAGTACTTC CASSPRLGETQYF TRBJ2-5 - - TRBV11-3
TGTGCCAGCAGCCCCCACACTATGAACACTGAAGCTTTCTTT CASSPHTMNTEAFF TRBJ1-1 - - TRBV11-2
TGTGCCAGCAGCCCATGGGCTGAGCAGCCCCAGCATTTT CASSPWAEQPQHF TRBJ1-5 - - TRBV6-1
TGTGCCAGCAGTGAGGCGGGACGGAACACAGATACGCAGTATTTT CASSEAGRNTDTQYF TRBJ2-3 - - TRBV2
TGTGCCAGCAGCTTGTCCCCTGGGGGTAACTATGGCTACACCTTC CASSLSPGGNYGYTF TRBJ1-2 - - TRBV7-9
TGTGCCAGCTCACCCAGGGGTGGGGTCACTGAAGCTTTCTTT CASSPRGGVTEAFF TRBJ1-1 - - TRBV18
TGTGCCAGCAGCTTAGATTTAGGAACAATCAATGAGCAGTTCTTC CASSLDLGTINEQFF TRBJ2-1 - - TRBV7-9
TGTGCCAGCAGTTCTCACCGGGGGGAGCAGTTCTTC CASSSHRGEQFF TRBJ2-1 - - TRBV6-5
TGTGCTAGTGGTTTGCAGGGGCGCGGCACTGAAGCTTTCTTT CASGLQGRGTEAFF TRBJ1-1 - - TRBV12-5
TGTGCCAGCAGCTTAGTGGCAGTAGGGCCCAACACTGAAGCTTTCTTT CASSLVAVGPNTEAFF TRBJ1-1 - - TRBV7-9
TGTGCCAGCTCATCTGGACTAGCGGGACGCACAGATACGCAGTATTTT CASSSGLAGRTDTQYF TRBJ2-3 TRBD2 once TRBV18
TGTGCCAGCTCACGTTTAGGGTCCAACACTGAAGCTTTCTTT CASSRLGSNTEAFF TRBJ1-1 - - TRBV18
TGTGCCAGCAGCCTTACGGGACTCACAGATACGCAGTATTTT CASSLTGLTDTQYF TRBJ2-3 - - TRBV7-3
TGTGCCAGCAGCCCGGCCCCGCGGACGGCTAGCGGGAGTCGAGAGACCCAGTACTTC CASSPAPRTASGSRETQYF TRBJ2-5 TRBD2 once TRBV5-6
TGTGCCAGCAGCCTCTCCTACGAGCAGTACTTC CASSLSYEQYF TRBJ2-7 - - TRBV7-2
TGTGCCAGCAACGGCCTGGACGGAGTTGGCTACACCTTC CASNGLDGVGYTF TRBJ1-2 - - TRBV6-5
TGTGCCAGCAGCTCGTCGGGCGGGAGCTCCTACAATGAGCAGTTCTTC CASSSSGGSSYNEQFF TRBJ2-1 TRBD2 - TRBV2
TGCGCCAGCAGCCAAGTTAGGGAGAGCACAGATACGCAGTATTTT CASSQVRESTDTQYF TRBJ2-3 - - TRBV4-1
TGCGCCAGCAGGGGTTTGTACAATTCACCCCTCCACTTT CASRGLYNSPLHF TRBJ1-6 - - TRBV5-1
TGTGCCAGCAGTGGCGGGACGCGTCGCGGTACGCAGTATTTT CASSGGTRRGTQYF TRBJ2-3 - - TRBV2
TGTGCCAGCAGCTTAGAATACCAAAGTCAGTACTTC CASSLEYQSQYF TRBJ2-7 - - TRBV11-2
TGCGCCAGCAGCTTGGACAATGAGCAGTTCTTC CASSLDNEQFF TRBJ2-1 - once TRBV5-1
TGTGCCAGCAGCTTACAGGGGAATGAAAAACTGTTTTTT CASSLQGNEKLFF TRBJ1-4 TRBD1 - TRBV6-5
TGTGCCAGCAGCTTCGGCGTTTCAGCGGGAGGTCGTGAGCAGTTCTTC CASSFGVSAGGREQFF TRBJ2-1 TRBD2 - TRBV7-2
TGTGCCAGCTCACTACAGGGGGCGAGCAATCAGCCCCAGCATTTT CASSLQGASNQPQHF TRBJ1-5 TRBD1 - TRBV18
TGTGCCAGCTCACCCAGAGACTCCACAGATACGCAGTATTTT CASSPRDSTDTQYF TRBJ2-3 - - TRBV18
TGCGCCAGCAGTACACAGGGCCCCTCAGTGGATACGCAGTATTTT CASSTQGPSVDTQYF TRBJ2-3 - once TRBV5-1
TGTGCCAGCAGCTCCTCTAGCGGGGGGACCGGGGAGCTGTTTTTT CASSSSSGGTGELFF TRBJ2-2 TRBD2 few TRBV7-2
TGTGCCAGCAGCCAAGGTGGACAAAACTATGGCTACACCTTC CASSQGGQNYGYTF TRBJ1-2 - - TRBV4-2
TGTGCCAGCAGCTTAGGACCAGGAGTTAATGAAAAACTGTTTTTT CASSLGPGVNEKLFF TRBJ1-4 - - TRBV7-9
TGTGCCAGCAGCTCGTGGGACGGGAACACTGAAGCTTTCTTT CASSSWDGNTEAFF TRBJ1-1 - - TRBV7-2
TGTGCCAGCAGCCAGGACAGGGGGCAGGGACCCCTCCACTTT CASSQDRGQGPLHF TRBJ1-6 TRBD1 - TRBV27
TGTGCCAGCAGCCGCGGACGGGTCTCCTACGAGCAGTACTTC CASSRGRVSYEQYF TRBJ2-7 - - TRBV5-6
TGTGCCAGCAGCTGGAGACAGGTCGAGAAGGACACTGAAGCTTTCTTT CASSWRQVEKDTEAFF TRBJ1-1 - - TRBV11-2
TGTGCCAGCAGCTTACAGGCACGGGACAGTCTACGGTACGAGCAGTACTTC CASSLQARDSLRYEQYF TRBJ2-7 TRBD1 - TRBV7-2
TGCGCCAGCAGCTTGAACACTGAAGCTTTCTTT CASSLNTEAFF TRBJ1-1 - - TRBV5-1
TGTGCCTGGATAAAGAAACAGGGACCTCGCTATGGCTACACCTTC CAWIKKQGPRYGYTF TRBJ1-2 - - TRBV30
TGTGCCAGCAGTTTTAAGGCGAGAGCTTTCTTT CASSFKARAFF TRBJ1-1 - - TRBV28
TGTGCCAGCAGTGGACAGGGGGCGAGTGAAAAACTGTTTTTT CASSGQGASEKLFF TRBJ1-4 TRBD1 once TRBV28
TGTGCCAGCAGTGATACGGACAGGCCGAGCCAAGAGACCCAGTACTTC CASSDTDRPSQETQYF TRBJ2-5 TRBD1 once TRBV2
TGTGCCAGCAGCCACTTATTAGGACAGATCACCGGGGAGCTGTTTTTT CASSHLLGQITGELFF TRBJ2-2 - few TRBV14
TGCGCCAGCAGCCCGTTTCGGACTAGCGGGAGCAGCACAGATACGCAGTATTTT CASSPFRTSGSSTDTQYF TRBJ2-3 TRBD2 - TRBV5-1
TGTGCCAGCAGCCTAGGAGGAGGGACAGGGAGCTACGAGCAGTACTTC CASSLGGGTGSYEQYF TRBJ2-7 TRBD1 - TRBV14